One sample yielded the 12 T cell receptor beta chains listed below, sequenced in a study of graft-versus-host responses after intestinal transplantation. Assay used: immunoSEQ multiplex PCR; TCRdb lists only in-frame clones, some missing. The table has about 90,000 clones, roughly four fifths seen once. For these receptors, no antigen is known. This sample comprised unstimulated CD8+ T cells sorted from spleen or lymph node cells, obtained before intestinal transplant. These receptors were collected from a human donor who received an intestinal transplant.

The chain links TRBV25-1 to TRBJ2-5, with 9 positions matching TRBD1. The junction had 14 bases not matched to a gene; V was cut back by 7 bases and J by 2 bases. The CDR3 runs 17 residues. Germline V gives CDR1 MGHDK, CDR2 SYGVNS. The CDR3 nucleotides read TGTGCCAGCACGGGCAGGACAGGGGCCCACCCACAAGAGACCCAGTACTTC. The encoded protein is CASTGRTGAHPQETQYF.

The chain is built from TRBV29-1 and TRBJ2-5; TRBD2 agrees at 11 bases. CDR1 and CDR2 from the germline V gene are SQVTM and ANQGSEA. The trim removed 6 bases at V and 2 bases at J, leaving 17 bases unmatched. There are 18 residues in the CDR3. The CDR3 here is CSVLTTSGSATAQETQYF. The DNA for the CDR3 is TGCAGCGTGCTAACAACTAGCGGGAGCGCCACCGCACAAGAGACCCAGTACTTC.

The CDR3 region is CASGLVHGGPILGWRNEQFF. The CDR3 DNA follows: TGTGCTAGTGGTTTGGTACATGGGGGCCCGATCCTGGGGTGGAGAAATGAGCAGTTCTTC. J is TRBJ2-1 and V is TRBV12-5; D perhaps matches TRBD1 (6 bases). This CDR3 is built from 20 residues. Germline V lookup: CDR1 LGHNT, CDR2 FRNRAP. Trimming left V 0 bases short and J 7 bases short, with 28 bases between.

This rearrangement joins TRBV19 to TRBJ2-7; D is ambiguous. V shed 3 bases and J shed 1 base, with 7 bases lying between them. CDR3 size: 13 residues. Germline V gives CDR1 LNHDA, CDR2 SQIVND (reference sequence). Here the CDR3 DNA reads TGTGCCAGTAGTATGGGCCTGTCCTACGAGCAGTACTTC. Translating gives CASSMGLSYEQYF. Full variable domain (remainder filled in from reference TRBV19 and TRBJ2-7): DGGITQSPKYLFRKEGQNVTLSCEQNLNHDAMYWYRQDPGQGLRLIYYSQIVNDFQKGDIAEGYSVSREKKESFPLTVTSAQKNPTAFYLCASSMGLSYEQYFGPGTRLTVT.

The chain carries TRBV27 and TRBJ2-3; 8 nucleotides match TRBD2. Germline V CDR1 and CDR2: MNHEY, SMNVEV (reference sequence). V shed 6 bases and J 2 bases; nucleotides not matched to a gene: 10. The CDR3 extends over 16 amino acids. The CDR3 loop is CASRGAELAVTDTQYF. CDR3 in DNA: TGTGCCAGCAGGGGAGCTGAACTAGCGGTCACAGATACGCAGTATTTT.

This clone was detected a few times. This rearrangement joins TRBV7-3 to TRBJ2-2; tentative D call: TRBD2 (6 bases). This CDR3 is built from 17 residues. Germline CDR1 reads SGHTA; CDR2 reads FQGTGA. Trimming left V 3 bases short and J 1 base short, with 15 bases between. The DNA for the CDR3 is TGTGCCAGCAGCTTGGGGCAGGGCGGGAAGAACACCGGGGAGCTGTTTTTT. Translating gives CASSLGQGGKNTGELFF.

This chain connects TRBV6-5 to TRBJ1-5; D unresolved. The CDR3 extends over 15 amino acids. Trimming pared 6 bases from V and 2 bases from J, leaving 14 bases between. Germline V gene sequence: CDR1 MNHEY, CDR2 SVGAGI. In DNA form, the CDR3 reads TGTGCCAGCAGCACTCGGTGGGATCGCAATCAGCCCCAGCATTTT. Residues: CASSTRWDRNQPQHF.

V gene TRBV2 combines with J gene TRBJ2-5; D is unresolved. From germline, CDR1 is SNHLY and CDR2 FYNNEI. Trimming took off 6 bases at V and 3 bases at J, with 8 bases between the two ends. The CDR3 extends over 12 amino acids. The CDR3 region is CASRRTKETQYF. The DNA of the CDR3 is TGTGCCAGCAGGAGGACGAAAGAGACCCAGTACTTC.

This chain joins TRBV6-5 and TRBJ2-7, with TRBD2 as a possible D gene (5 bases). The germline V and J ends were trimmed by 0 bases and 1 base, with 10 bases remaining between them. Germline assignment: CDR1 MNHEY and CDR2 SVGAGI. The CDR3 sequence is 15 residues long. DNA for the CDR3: TGTGCCAGCAGTTACTCTTTGGGGAGTTCCTACGAGCAGTACTTC. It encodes CASSYSLGSSYEQYF.

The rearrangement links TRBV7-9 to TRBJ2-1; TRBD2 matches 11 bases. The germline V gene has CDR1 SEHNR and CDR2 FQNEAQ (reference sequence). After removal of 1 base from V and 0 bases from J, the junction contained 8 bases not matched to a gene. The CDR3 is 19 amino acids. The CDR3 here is CASSLEGLAALSSYNEQFF. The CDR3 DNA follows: TGTGCCAGCAGCTTAGAGGGACTAGCGGCCTTGAGCTCCTACAATGAGCAGTTCTTC.

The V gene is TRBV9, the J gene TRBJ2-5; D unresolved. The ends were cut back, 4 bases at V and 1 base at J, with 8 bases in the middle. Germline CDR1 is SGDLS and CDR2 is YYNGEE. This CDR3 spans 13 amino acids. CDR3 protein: CASSTVIQETQYF. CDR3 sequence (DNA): TGTGCCAGCAGCACCGTCATCCAAGAGACCCAGTACTTC.

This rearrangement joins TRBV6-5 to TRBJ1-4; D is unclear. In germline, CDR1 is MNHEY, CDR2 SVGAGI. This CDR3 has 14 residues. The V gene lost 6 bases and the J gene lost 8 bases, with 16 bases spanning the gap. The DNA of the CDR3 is TGTGCCAGCAGCCTCGGAGGGATACGGGAAAAACTGTTTTTT. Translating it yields CASSLGGIREKLFF.